This TCR beta chain appears in the sequencing data of a study of cytomegalovirus exposure and HLA in healthy donors. Findings and limits, study-wide: Analysis performed later found more than 15,000 TCR beta sequences associated with HLA alleles at 0.05 false discovery rate. Later analysis reportedly placed an Asian-associated ancestry cluster below the roughly 700-donor mean in N-insertions.

About this clone itself: Its antigen is currently unknown.

The CDR3 extends over 14 amino acids. Looked up from germline, CDR1 is SGHVS and CDR2 is FNYEAQ. It was with 60 Vbeta and 13 Jbeta primers that the PCR ran. Authors' data handling: As a later analysis found, there were 82 million or so unique TCR beta chains, of which roughly 11 million were shared. This table comes from immunoSEQ multiplex PCR, and its TCRdb copy is limited to in-frame clones, with some not included. Clone size and the V and J calls come from that table; the DNA yielded D and trimming. The sample has roughly 100,000 clones; 75% to 85% are singletons. All the people who gave samples were healthy bone marrow donors.

The rearrangement uses TRBV7-6 and TRBJ2-5, with unresolved D. The DNA end favors TRBJ2-7, so the J call may be wrong. The source is a man aged 18 to 35 in good health and CMV-seronegative. Sequencing input: PBMCs. CDR3 nucleotide sequence: TGTGCCAGCAGCTTAGCTCTGGTAACCTACGAGCAGTACTTC. The encoded protein is CASSLALVTYEQYF.